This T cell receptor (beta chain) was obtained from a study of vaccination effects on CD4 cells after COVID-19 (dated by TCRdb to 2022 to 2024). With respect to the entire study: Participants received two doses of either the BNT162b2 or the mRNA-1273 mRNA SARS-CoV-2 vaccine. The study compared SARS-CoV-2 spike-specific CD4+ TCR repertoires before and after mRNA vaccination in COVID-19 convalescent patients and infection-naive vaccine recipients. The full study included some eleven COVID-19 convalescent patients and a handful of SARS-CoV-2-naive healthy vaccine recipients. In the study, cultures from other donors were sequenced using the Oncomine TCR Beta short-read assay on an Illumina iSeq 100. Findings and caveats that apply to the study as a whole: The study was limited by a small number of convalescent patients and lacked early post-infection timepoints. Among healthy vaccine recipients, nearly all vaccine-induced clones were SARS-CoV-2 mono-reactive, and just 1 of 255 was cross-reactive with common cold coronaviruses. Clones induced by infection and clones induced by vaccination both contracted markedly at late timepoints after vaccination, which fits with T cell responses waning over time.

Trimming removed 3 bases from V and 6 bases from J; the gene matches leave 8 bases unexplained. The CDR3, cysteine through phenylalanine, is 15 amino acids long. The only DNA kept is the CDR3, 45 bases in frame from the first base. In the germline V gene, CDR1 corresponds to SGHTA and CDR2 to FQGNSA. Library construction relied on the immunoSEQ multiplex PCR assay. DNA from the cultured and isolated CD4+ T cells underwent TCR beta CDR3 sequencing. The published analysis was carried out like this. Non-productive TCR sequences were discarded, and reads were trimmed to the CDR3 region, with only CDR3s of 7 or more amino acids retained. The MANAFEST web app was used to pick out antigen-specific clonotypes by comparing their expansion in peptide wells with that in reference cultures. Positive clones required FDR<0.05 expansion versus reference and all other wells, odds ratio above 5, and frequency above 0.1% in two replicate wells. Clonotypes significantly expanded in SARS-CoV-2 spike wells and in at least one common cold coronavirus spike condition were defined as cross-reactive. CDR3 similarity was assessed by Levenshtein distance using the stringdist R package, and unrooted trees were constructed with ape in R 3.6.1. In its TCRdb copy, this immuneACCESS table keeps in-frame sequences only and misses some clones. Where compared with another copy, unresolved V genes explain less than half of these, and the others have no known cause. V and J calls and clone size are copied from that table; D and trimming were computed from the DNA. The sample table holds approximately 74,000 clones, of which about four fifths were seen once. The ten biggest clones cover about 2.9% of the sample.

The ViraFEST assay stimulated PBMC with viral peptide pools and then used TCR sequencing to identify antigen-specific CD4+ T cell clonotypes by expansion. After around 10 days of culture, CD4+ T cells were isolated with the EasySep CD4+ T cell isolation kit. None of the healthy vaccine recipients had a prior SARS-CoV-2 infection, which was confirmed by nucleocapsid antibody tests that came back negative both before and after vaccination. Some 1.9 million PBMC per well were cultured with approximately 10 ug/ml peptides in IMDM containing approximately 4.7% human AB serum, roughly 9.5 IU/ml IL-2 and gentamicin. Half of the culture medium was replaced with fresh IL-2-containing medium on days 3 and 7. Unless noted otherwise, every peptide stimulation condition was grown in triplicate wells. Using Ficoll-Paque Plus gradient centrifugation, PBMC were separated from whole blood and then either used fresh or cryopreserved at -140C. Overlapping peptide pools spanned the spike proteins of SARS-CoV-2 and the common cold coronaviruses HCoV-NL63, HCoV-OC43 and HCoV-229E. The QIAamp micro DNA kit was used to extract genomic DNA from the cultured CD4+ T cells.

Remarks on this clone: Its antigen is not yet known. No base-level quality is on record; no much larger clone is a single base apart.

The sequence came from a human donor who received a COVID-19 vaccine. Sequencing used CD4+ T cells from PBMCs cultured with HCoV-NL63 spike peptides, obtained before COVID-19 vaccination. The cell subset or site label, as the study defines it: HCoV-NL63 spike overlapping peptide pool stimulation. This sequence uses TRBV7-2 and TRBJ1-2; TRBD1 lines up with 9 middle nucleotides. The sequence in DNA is TGTGCCAGCAGCTTCCAGTGGGACAGGGCGGATGGCTACACCTTC. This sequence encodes CASSFQWDRADGYTF.